The 7 T cell receptor beta chains in this list originate from one sample, sequenced in a study of blood T cell repertoires in COVID-19. Assay used: immunoSEQ multiplex PCR; TCRdb lists only in-frame clones, some missing. This table has about 220,000 clones, 65% to 85% appearing once. The sequenced material came from peripheral blood. All receptors come from a human donor in a cohort sampled during active COVID-19.

This rearrangement joins TRBV28 to TRBJ2-5, with 8 bases that match TRBD2. Germline V gene sequence: CDR1 MDHEN, CDR2 SYDVKM. CDR3 length equals 14 residues. Trimming at V came to 6 bases and at J to 5 bases, leaving 8 bases not matched to a gene. In nucleotides, the CDR3 is TGTGCCAGCAGGACCGGGGGGGCCGGGGAGACCCAGTACTTC. This encodes CASRTGGAGETQYF.

J is TRBJ2-2 and V is TRBV6-5; D remains ambiguous. The CDR3 is 16 residues long. CDR1 is MNHEY and CDR2 is SVGAGI in the germline V gene. V gave up 0 bases and J gave up 0 bases, with 8 bases separating them. The CDR3 region has the DNA TGTGCCAGCAGTTACTCGCGCTCCGCGAACACCGGGGAGCTGTTTTTT. This translates into CASSYSRSANTGELFF.

The rearrangement joins TRBV5-6 to TRBJ2-7; D perhaps matches TRBD1 (7 bases). CDR1 and CDR2 (germline): SGHDT, YYEEEE. Trimming left V 4 bases short and J 3 bases short, with 17 bases between. This CDR3 is 15 amino acids long. For the CDR3, the DNA is TGTGCCAGCAGCCTAACCCCGGGGGACAGCTACGAGCAGTACTTC. Protein sequence: CASSLTPGDSYEQYF.

The sample holds one count of this clone. This chain joins TRBV29-1 and TRBJ2-5; tentative D call: TRBD2 (5 bases). This CDR3 is built from 12 residues. CDR1 SQVTM and CDR2 ANQGSEA come from the germline V gene. The V end lost 1 base, the J end lost 4 bases, and 7 bases lay between the germline ends. CDR3 sequence reads: CSVEGSGETQYF. The CDR3 nucleotides read TGCAGCGTTGAAGGCAGCGGAGAGACCCAGTACTTC.

The chain employs TRBV28 and TRBJ2-3; D perhaps matches TRBD2 (5 bases). Germline V CDR1 and CDR2: MDHEN, SYDVKM. Trimming took 3 bases from V and 4 from J, leaving 8 bases between them. The length of the CDR3 is 13 residues. This chain's CDR3 is CASSFGGSDTQYF. In DNA, the CDR3 is TGTGCCAGCAGTTTCGGCGGGTCAGATACGCAGTATTTT.

The chain carries TRBV28 and TRBJ2-1; 14 bases map to TRBD2. Germline V lookup: CDR1 MDHEN, CDR2 SYDVKM. The CDR3 has 16 residues. With 6 bases clipped from V and 5 bases from J, the junction kept 6 bases outside the gene matches. CDR3: CASSFGLAGGNNEQFF. Written as DNA, the CDR3 is TGTGCCAGCAGCTTCGGACTAGCGGGAGGTAACAATGAGCAGTTCTTC.

CDR3: CATSGGDNQPQHF. CDR3 nucleotides: TGTGCCACCAGTGGGGGAGACAATCAGCCCCAGCATTTT. The J gene is TRBJ1-5, the V gene TRBV24-1; unclear D gene. The CDR3 runs to 13 residues. V was shortened by 5 bases and J by 3 bases, with 7 bases between the two germline ends. Germline CDR1 KGHDR, CDR2 SFDVKD.